The 22 T cell receptor beta chains listed next were all sequenced from one sample in a study of vaccination and CD4 T cells after COVID-19. Antigens of these TCRs are unknown. Sequenced with the Oncomine TCR Beta short-read assay was DNA taken from cultured CD4+ T cells. Each CDR3 protein gets one entry after TCRdb re-called the PCR reads with MiXCR. The profile shows roughly 4,500 distinct CDR3 sequences, approximately 64% of them singletons. Regarding treatment: roughly 10-day PBMC culture with coronavirus spike peptide pools or control peptides (ViraFEST assay). CD4+ T cells of the unexposed donor were collected before the COVID-19 pandemic (2011-2018). The sequenced sample was CD4+ T cells from blood, cultured in vitro. All receptors derive from a human donor in good health.

The genes are TRBV6-1 and TRBJ2-7, with D uncertain. This CDR3 contains 11 residues. Germline lookup yields CDR1 MNHNS and CDR2 SASEGT. Trimming removed 4 bases at V and 2 bases at J, with 3 bases between. DNA for the CDR3: TGTGCCAGCAGTGTTACCTACGAGCAGTACTTC. It encodes CASSVTYEQYF.

The rearrangement uses TRBV6-5 and TRBJ2-1; TRBD1 is a possible D gene (6 bases). Near its end, the DNA agrees better with TRBJ2-7, so the J call may be wrong. CDR1 and CDR2 from the germline V gene are MNHEY and SVGAGI. The CDR3 sequence is 13 residues long. The CDR3 sequence is CASSYGTKYEQYF. CDR3 nucleotide sequence: TGTGCCAGCAGTTACGGGACAAAGTACGAGCAGTACTTC.

There are a few counts of this clonotype. The genes are TRBV27 and TRBJ2-2; TRBD1 aligns across 11 bases. CDR1 is MNHEY and CDR2 is SMNVEV in the germline V gene (reference sequence). The CDR3 is made up of 17 amino acids. V shed 4 bases and J 6 bases; nucleotides not matched to a gene: 10. The DNA for the CDR3 is TGTGCCAGCAGTTATGGGACAGGGGGTTATCTAGCCGGGGAGCTGTTTTTT. This translates into CASSYGTGGYLAGELFF.

The chain's CDR3 is CASSQQTGTTNSYEQYF. The DNA of the CDR3 is TGTGCCAGCAGCCAACAAACGGGAACAACCAACTCCTACGAGCAGTACTTC. The chain employs TRBV4-2 and TRBJ2-7, with D maybe TRBD2 (5 bases). Trimming took 2 bases from V and 0 from J, leaving 17 bases between them. Per the germline V gene, CDR1 is LGHNA and CDR2 is YNFKEQ. The CDR3 has 17 amino acids.

The sample holds one count of this clonotype. This chain joins TRBV5-3 and TRBJ1-1; TRBD1 agrees at 8 bases. TRBV5-3 is an ORF, with its function uncertain. CDR3 length equals 15 residues. Trimming cost V 8 bases and J 3 bases; bases outside gene matches: 12. The CDR3 spells CASTVIGQGDTEAFF. The CDR3 DNA reads as TGTGCCAGCACTGTCATTGGACAGGGAGACACTGAAGCTTTCTTT.

The gene calls are TRBV4-1 and TRBJ1-2; 7 bases fit TRBD1. The ends lost 3 bases at V and 5 bases at J; junction bases unmatched: 9. Germline lookup yields CDR1 MGHRA and CDR2 YSYEKL. The CDR3 has 15 amino acids. The CDR3, as DNA: TGCGCCAGCAGCCACCGACAGGGCGGGGGATATGGCTACACCTTC. Its protein product is CASSHRQGGGYGYTF.

The CDR3 region has the DNA TGTGCCAGCAACCGGGGGGTGTACACTGAAGCTTTCTTT. Translating it yields CASNRGVYTEAFF. V is TRBV6-1 and J is TRBJ1-1; possible D gene TRBD1, 5 bases. V was clipped by 7 bases and J by 3 bases, with 12 bases between them. The CDR3 has 13 residues. The germline gives CDR1 MNHNS, CDR2 SASEGT.

This clonotype was observed a single time. The rearrangement joins TRBV27 to TRBJ2-4; 14 bases fit TRBD2. There are 18 residues in the CDR3. Losses at the gene ends were 5 bases for V and 0 bases for J; bases not matched to a gene: 6. CDR1 and CDR2 (germline): MNHEY, SMNVEV (reference sequence). CDR3 nucleotide sequence: TGTGCCAGCAGTCGCGGGACTAGCGGGGGTATAGCCAAAAACATTCAGTACTTC. It specifies CASSRGTSGGIAKNIQYF.

The chain joins TRBV10-3 to TRBJ2-3; 11 bases match TRBD2. Germline CDR1 is ENHRY and CDR2 is SYGVKD. This CDR3 has 17 amino acids. After removal of 7 bases from V and 1 base from J, the junction contained 10 bases not matched to a gene. For the CDR3, the DNA is TGTGCCATCACGGAGGCGGAACTAGCGGGAGGCACAGATACGCAGTATTTT. It is translated as CAITEAELAGGTDTQYF.

This chain connects TRBV20-1 to TRBJ1-2; TRBD1 might be the D (6 bases). The CDR3 runs 12 residues. Germline CDR1 reads DFQATT; CDR2 reads SNEGSKA (reference sequence). Trimming stripped 5 bases from V and 8 bases from J, with 15 bases between. The DNA of the CDR3 is TGCAGTGCTGGATCAGGGGTGGGGGGCTACACCTTC. It codes for CSAGSGVGGYTF.

The chain links TRBV7-8 to TRBJ2-1; 11 bases are shared with TRBD2. Germline V gives CDR1 SGHVS, CDR2 FQNEAQ. Trimming took 4 bases from V and 4 from J; bases not matched to a gene: 9. The CDR3 is 17 residues long. In nucleotides, the CDR3 is TGTGCCAGCAGCTCCAGCTTAGCGGGGGGGCAATACAATGAGCAGTTCTTC. Its protein is CASSSSLAGGQYNEQFF. Filled out from reference TRBV7-8 and TRBJ2-1, the complete variable domain reads GAGVSQSPRYKVAKRGQDVALRCDPISGHVSLFWYQQALGQGPEFLTYFQNEAQLDKSGLPSDRFFAERPEGSVSTLKIQRTQQEDSAVYLCASSSSLAGGQYNEQFFGPGTRLTVL.

V usage is TRBV7-2 and J usage is TRBJ1-2; 8 bases are shared with TRBD1. There are 15 residues in the CDR3. Germline loops: CDR1 SGHTA, CDR2 FQGNSA. V lost 5 bases, J lost 4 bases, and 9 bases stayed unmatched. Here the CDR3 reads CASSPTGEGFYGYTF. CDR3 in DNA: TGTGCCAGCAGCCCGACAGGGGAAGGTTTCTATGGCTACACCTTC.

The chain links TRBV6-1 to TRBJ2-3; D possibly corresponds to TRBD2 (6 bases). The V gene's germline CDR1 is MNHNS and CDR2 SASEGT. The CDR3 length is 15 residues. The V gene lost 5 bases and the J gene lost 0 bases, with 12 bases spanning the gap. The CDR3 DNA follows: TGTGCCAGCAGTCACGTGGGGGGAAGCACAGATACGCAGTATTTT. It specifies CASSHVGGSTDTQYF.

The chain has TRBV11-2 and TRBJ2-3; 8 bases fit TRBD2. The CDR3 extends over 14 amino acids. Germline V gene sequence: CDR1 SGHAT, CDR2 FQNNGV. V trimming: 1 base; J trimming: 8 bases; junction bases outside the gene matches: 5. CDR3 nucleotide sequence: TGTGCCAGCAGCTTAGGCGCGGGGGGAGGTACGCAGTATTTT. Translation gives CASSLGAGGGTQYF.

This clonotype showed up just a few times. The chain combines TRBV19 with TRBJ2-1; D is unresolved. The ends were cut back, 4 bases at V and 3 bases at J, with 13 bases in the middle. The CDR3 is made up of 15 amino acids. The germline V gene encodes CDR1 LNHDA and CDR2 SQIVND (reference sequence). The CDR3 nucleotides read TGTGCCAGTAGTAGGGCGGTGGGGATCTACAATGAGCAGTTCTTC. This translates into CASSRAVGIYNEQFF. Full variable domain (missing parts from reference TRBV19 and TRBJ2-1): DGGITQSPKYLFRKEGQNVTLSCEQNLNHDAMYWYRQDPGQGLRLIYYSQIVNDFQKGDIAEGYSVSREKKESFPLTVTSAQKNPTAFYLCASSRAVGIYNEQFFGPGTRLTVL.

This clonotype was counted only a few times. V usage is TRBV6-2 or TRBV6-3 and J usage is TRBJ1-1; no firm D call. The ends were cut back, 6 bases at V and 5 bases at J, with 10 bases in the middle. The germline gives CDR1 MNHEY, CDR2 SVGEGT. This CDR3 has 12 residues. The CDR3 coding sequence is TGTGCCAGCAGGGAAGGCTATACTGAAGCTTTCTTT. It yields the protein CASREGYTEAFF.

The chain combines TRBV12-3 or TRBV12-4 with TRBJ2-3, with D hard to call. The CDR3 loop spans 15 amino acids. Trimming shortened V by 5 bases and J by 2 bases, and 14 bases separated the two germline ends. CDR3 protein: CASSVLGRATDTQYF. DNA of the CDR3: TGTGCCAGCAGTGTGCTGGGCAGAGCCACAGATACGCAGTATTTT.

The rearrangement links TRBV28 to TRBJ2-5; 10 bases fit TRBD2. V shed 6 bases, J shed 2 bases, and the junction held 9 bases outside the gene matches. This CDR3 is built from 16 residues. The V gene's germline CDR1 is MDHEN and CDR2 SYDVKM. DNA for the CDR3: TGTGCCAGCAGCTTGGGCCCGGGACTAGCGCAAGAGACCCAGTACTTC. Its protein is CASSLGPGLAQETQYF.

This clonotype was found a few times. The chain links TRBV20-1 to TRBJ2-3, with D tentatively TRBD2 (5 bases). The germline CDR1 and CDR2 sequences are DFQATT and SNEGSKA (reference sequence). The CDR3 runs 11 residues. V was clipped by 6 bases and J by 5 bases, with 9 bases between them. DNA for the CDR3: TGCAGTGCCCCGGCGGGAGATACGCAGTATTTT. As protein: CSAPAGDTQYF.

This sequence joins TRBV10-1 and TRBJ2-5; the match to TRBD2 covers 7 bases. The CDR3 is 15 amino acids. Germline-derived CDR1 and CDR2 are WNHNN and SYGVQD (reference sequence). With 6 bases clipped from V and 0 bases from J, the junction kept 7 bases outside the gene matches. CDR3 residues: CASSDTLADQETQYF. The DNA of the CDR3 is TGCGCCAGCAGCGACACGCTAGCGGACCAAGAGACCCAGTACTTC.

V and J are TRBV20-1 and TRBJ1-5; 9 bases match TRBD1. The V segment lost 6 bases and the J segment 3 bases; nucleotides outside the gene matches: 6. The CDR3 extends over 14 amino acids. Germline V CDR1 and CDR2: DFQATT, SNEGSKA (reference sequence). CDR3: CSANRGLDNQPQHF. In nucleotides, the CDR3 is TGCAGTGCAAACAGGGGGCTAGACAATCAGCCCCAGCATTTT.

The chain links TRBV7-2 to TRBJ1-5; D call uncertain. The CDR3 has 16 residues. V was shortened by 0 bases and J by 2 bases, with 11 bases between the two germline ends. Germline CDR1 reads SGHTA; CDR2 reads FQGNSA. CDR3: CASSLAGYGGNQPQHF. Here the CDR3 DNA reads TGTGCCAGCAGCTTAGCGGGCTACGGAGGCAATCAGCCCCAGCATTTT.